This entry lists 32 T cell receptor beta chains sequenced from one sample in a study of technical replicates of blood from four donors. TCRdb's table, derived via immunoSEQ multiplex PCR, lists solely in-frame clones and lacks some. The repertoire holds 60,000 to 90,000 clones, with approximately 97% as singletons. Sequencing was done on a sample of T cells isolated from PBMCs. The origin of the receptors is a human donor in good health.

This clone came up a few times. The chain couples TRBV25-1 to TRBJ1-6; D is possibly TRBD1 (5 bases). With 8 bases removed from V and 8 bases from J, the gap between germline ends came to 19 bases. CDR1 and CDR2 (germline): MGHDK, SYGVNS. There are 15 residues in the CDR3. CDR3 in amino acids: CASGVAGVRDSPLHF. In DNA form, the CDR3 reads TGTGCCAGCGGGGTCGCGGGGGTTAGGGATTCACCCCTCCACTTT.

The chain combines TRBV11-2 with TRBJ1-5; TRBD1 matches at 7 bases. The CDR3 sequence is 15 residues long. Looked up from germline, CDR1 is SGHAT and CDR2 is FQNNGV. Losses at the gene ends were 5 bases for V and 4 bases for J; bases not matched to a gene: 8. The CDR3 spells CASSTNRGGNQPQHF. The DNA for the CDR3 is TGTGCCAGCAGCACGAACAGGGGTGGGAATCAGCCCCAGCATTTT.

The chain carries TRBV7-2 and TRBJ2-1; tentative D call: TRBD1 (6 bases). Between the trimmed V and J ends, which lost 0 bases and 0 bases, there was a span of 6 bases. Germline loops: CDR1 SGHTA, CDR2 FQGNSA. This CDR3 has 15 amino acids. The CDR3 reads CASSLAGASYNEQFF. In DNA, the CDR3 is TGTGCCAGCAGCTTAGCGGGGGCCTCCTACAATGAGCAGTTCTTC.

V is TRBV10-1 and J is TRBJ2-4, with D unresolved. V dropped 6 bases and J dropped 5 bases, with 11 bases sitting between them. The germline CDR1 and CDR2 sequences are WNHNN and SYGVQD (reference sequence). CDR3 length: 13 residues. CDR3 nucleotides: TGCGCCAGCAGGGCACAGCCCCAAAACATTCAGTACTTC. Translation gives CASRAQPQNIQYF.

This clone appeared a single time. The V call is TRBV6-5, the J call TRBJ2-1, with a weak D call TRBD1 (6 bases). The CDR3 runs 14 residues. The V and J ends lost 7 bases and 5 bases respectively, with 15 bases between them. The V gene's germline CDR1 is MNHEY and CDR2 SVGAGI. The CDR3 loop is CASTAGTFNNEQFF. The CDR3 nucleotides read TGTGCCAGCACCGCCGGGACATTTAACAATGAGCAGTTCTTC.

The CDR3 DNA follows: TGTGCCATCGGCCCGGGTGACCTCAATCAGCCCCAGCATTTT. Its translation: CAIGPGDLNQPQHF. This rearrangement joins TRBV10-3 to TRBJ1-5; D is uncertain. V was clipped by 8 bases and J by 3 bases, with 14 bases between them. This CDR3 has 14 amino acids. From germline, CDR1 is ENHRY and CDR2 SYGVKD.

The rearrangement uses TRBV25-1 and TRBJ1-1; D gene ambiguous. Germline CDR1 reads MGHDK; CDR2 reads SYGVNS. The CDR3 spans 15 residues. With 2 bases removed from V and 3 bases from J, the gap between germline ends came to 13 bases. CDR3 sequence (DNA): TGTGCCAGCAGTGAAATGGACCCCGGGGACACTGAAGCTTTCTTT. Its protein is CASSEMDPGDTEAFF. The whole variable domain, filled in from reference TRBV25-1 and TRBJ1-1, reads EADIYQTPRYLVIGTGKKITLECSQTMGHDKMYWYQQDPGMELHLIHYSYGVNSTEKGDLSSESTVSRIRTEHFPLTLESARPSHTSQYLCASSEMDPGDTEAFFGQGTRLTVV.

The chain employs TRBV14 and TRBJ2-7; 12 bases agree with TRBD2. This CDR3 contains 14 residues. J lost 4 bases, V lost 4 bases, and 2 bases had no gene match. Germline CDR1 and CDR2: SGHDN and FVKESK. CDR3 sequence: CASSRLAGGYEQYF. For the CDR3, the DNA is TGTGCCAGCAGCCGCCTAGCGGGAGGGTACGAGCAGTACTTC.

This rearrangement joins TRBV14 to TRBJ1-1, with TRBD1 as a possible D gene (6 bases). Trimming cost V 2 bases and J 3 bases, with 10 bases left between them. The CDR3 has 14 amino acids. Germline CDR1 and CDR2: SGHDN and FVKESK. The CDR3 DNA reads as TGTGCCAGCAGCCAACAAGGGGGATACACTGAAGCTTTCTTT. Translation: CASSQQGGYTEAFF.

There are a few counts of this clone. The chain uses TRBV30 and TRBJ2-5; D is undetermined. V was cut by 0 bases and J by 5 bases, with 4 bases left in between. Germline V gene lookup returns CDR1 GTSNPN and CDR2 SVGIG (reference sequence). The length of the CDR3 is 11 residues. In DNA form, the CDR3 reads TGTGCCTGGAGTGTGAGCGAGACCCAGTACTTC. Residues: CAWSVSETQYF.

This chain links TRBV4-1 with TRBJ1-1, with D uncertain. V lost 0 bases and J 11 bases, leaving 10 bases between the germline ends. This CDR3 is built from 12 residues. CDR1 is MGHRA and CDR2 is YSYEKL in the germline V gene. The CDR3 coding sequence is TGCGCCAGCAGCCAAGATCCGAGGTATGCTTTCTTT. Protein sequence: CASSQDPRYAFF.

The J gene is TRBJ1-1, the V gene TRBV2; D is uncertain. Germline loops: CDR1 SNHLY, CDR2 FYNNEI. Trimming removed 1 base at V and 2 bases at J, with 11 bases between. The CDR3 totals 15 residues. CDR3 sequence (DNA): TGTGCCAGCAGTGAAGGATCCAGCGGAAACACTGAAGCTTTCTTT. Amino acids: CASSEGSSGNTEAFF.

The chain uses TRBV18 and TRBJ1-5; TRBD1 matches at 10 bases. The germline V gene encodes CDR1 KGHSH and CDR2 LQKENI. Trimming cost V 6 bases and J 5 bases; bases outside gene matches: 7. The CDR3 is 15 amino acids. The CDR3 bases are TGTGCCAGCTCTCGGACAGGGGGACGCGATCAGCCCCAGCATTTT. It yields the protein CASSRTGGRDQPQHF.

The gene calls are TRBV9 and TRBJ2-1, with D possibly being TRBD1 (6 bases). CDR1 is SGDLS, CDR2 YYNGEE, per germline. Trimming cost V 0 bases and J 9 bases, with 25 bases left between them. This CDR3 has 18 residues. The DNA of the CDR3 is TGTGCCAGCAGCGTAGAACCTTTTAGACAGGCTACTAAAGGTGAGCAGTTCTTC. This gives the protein CASSVEPFRQATKGEQFF.

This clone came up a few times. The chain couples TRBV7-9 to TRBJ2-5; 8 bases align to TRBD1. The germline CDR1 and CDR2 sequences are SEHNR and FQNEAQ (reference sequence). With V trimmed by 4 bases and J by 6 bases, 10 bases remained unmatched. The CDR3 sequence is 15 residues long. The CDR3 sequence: CASSSDLDRVQTQYF. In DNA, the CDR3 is TGTGCCAGCAGCTCAGACCTGGACAGGGTACAGACCCAGTACTTC.

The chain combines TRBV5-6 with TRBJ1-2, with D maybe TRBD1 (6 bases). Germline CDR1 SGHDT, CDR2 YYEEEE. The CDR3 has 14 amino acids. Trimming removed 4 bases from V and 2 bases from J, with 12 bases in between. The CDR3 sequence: CASSPPGQNYGYTF. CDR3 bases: TGTGCCAGCAGCCCCCCGGGACAAAACTATGGCTACACCTTC.

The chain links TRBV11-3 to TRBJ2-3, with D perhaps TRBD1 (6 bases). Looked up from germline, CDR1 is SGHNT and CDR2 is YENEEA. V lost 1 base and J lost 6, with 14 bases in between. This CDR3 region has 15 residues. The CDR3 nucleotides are TGTGCCAGCAGCTTAGTTGTATCTAGGGGGGATACGCAGTATTTT. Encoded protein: CASSLVVSRGDTQYF.

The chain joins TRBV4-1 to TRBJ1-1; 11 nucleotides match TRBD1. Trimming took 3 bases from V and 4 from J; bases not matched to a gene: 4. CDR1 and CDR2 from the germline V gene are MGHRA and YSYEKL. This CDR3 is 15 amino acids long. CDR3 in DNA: TGCGCCAGCAGCCAGGACAGGGGGCGCGGCACTGAAGCTTTCTTT. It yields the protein CASSQDRGRGTEAFF.

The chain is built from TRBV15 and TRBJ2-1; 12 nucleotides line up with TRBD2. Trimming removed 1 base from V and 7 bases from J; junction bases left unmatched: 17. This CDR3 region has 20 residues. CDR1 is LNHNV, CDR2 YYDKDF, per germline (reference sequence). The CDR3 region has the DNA TGTGCCACCAGCAGAGTACCCAACCAGGTACTAGCGGGAGGTCAGAATGAGCAGTTCTTC. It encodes CATSRVPNQVLAGGQNEQFF.

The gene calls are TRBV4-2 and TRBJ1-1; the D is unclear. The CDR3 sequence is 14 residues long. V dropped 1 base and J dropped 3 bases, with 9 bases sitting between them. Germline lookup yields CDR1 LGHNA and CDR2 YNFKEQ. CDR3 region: CASSQVESYTEAFF. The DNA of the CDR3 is TGTGCCAGCAGCCAAGTTGAGTCGTACACTGAAGCTTTCTTT.

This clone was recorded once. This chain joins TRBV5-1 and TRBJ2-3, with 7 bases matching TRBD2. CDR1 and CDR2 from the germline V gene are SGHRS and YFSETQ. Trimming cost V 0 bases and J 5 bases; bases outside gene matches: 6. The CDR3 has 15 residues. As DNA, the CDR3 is TGCGCCAGCAGCTTGGGGACGCGGGAGCAAGATACGCAGTATTTT. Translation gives CASSLGTREQDTQYF.

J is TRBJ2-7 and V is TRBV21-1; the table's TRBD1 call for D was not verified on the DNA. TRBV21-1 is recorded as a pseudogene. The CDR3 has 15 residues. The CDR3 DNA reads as TGTGCCAGCAGCGCCCCGGGACAGGGGCCTTCCAGGAAGTACTTC. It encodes CASSAPGQGPSRKYF.

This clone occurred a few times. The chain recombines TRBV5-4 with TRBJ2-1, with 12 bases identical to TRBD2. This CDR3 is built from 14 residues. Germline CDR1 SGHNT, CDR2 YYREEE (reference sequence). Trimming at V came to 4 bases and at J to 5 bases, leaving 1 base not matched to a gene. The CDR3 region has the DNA TGTGCCAGCAGCGGACTAGCGGGAAACAATGAGCAGTTCTTC. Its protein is CASSGLAGNNEQFF.

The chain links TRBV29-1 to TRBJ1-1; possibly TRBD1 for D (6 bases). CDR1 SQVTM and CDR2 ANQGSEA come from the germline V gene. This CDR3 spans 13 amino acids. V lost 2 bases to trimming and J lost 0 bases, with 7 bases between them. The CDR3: CSVEQGMNTEAFF. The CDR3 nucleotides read TGCAGCGTTGAACAGGGGATGAACACTGAAGCTTTCTTT.

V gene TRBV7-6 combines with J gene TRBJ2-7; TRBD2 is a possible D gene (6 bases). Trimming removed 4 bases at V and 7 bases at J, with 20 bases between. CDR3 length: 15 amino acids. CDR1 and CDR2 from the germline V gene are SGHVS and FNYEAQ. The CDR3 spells CASSWAASATGEQYF. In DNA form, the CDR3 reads TGTGCCAGCAGCTGGGCGGCTAGCGCGACTGGTGAGCAGTACTTC.

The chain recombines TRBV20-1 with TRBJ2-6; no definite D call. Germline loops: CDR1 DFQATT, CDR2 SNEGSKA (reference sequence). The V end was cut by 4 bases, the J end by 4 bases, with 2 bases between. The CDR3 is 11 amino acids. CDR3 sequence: CSAIGANVLTF. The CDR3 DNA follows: TGCAGTGCTATAGGGGCCAACGTCCTGACTTTC.

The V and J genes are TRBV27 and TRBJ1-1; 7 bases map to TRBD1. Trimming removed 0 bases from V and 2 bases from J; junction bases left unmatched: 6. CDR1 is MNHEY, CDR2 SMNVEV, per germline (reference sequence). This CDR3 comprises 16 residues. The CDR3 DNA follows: TGTGCCAGCAGTTTATCACAGGGGTTCCACAACACTGAAGCTTTCTTT. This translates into CASSLSQGFHNTEAFF.

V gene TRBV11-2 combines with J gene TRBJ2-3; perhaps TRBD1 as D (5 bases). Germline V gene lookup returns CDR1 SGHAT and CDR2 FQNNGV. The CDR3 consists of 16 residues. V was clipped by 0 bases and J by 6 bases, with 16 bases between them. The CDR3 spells CASSLDRQPRADTQYF. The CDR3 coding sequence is TGTGCCAGCAGCTTAGATAGACAGCCCCGAGCGGATACGCAGTATTTT.

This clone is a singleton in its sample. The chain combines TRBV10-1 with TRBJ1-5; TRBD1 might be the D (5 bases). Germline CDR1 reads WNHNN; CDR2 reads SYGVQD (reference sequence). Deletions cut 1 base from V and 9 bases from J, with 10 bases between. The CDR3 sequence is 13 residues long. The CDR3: CASSEYPGGPQHF. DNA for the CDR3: TGCGCCAGCAGTGAGTACCCCGGGGGGCCCCAGCATTTT.

The CDR3 DNA sequence: TGCGCCAGCAGCTTATTCAGGGACTCTGAAGCTTTCTTT. This sequence encodes CASSLFRDSEAFF. V gene TRBV5-1 combines with J gene TRBJ1-1; perhaps TRBD1 as D (5 bases). The germline V gene encodes CDR1 SGHRS and CDR2 YFSETQ. This CDR3 is built from 13 residues. The V and J ends lost 2 bases and 6 bases respectively, with 11 bases between them.

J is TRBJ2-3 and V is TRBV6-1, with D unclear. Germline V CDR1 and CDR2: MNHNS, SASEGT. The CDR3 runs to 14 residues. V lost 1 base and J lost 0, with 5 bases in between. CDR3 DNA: TGTGCCAGCAGTGAAGTGTATAGCACAGATACGCAGTATTTT. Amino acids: CASSEVYSTDTQYF.

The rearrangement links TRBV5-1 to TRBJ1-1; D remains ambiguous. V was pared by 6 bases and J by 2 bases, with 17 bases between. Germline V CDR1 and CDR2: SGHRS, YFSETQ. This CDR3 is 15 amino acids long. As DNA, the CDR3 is TGCGCCAGCACCCTTGCGGGCAGGATAAACACTGAAGCTTTCTTT. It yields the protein CASTLAGRINTEAFF.